The rows below give T cell receptor beta chains drawn from one sample of a study of OX40 agonist ivuxolimab in advanced cancers. TCRdb's copy holds only in-frame clones and misses some; the assay was immunoSEQ multiplex PCR. The top ten hold roughly 23% of the sample, which has tens of thousands of clones, about four fifths seen once. This specimen consisted of CD4+ or CD8+ T cells sorted from blood, obtained in a trial of the OX40 agonist ivuxolimab. All receptors derive from an adult with an advanced solid tumor such as melanoma, head and neck, liver or kidney cancer. The CDR3 runs from the conserved cysteine through the conserved F or W. Each record gives: CDR3 length, J gene, clone size, V gene, D gene, CDR3 protein, CDR3 DNA. The D gene is left open where the match is weak. Only some rows state a clone size, as once, few, many or a class for expanded clones.

13,TRBJ1-2,-,TRBV19,-,CASTPDSFYGYTF,TGTGCCAGTACCCCGGACAGTTTCTATGGCTACACCTTC
16,TRBJ1-3,-,TRBV5-1,TRBD1,CASSLGDRGMTNTIYF,TGCGCCAGCAGCTTGGGCGACAGGGGGATGACGAACACCATATATTTT
14,TRBJ2-7,few,TRBV18,TRBD1,CASSLQGENREQYF,TGTGCCAGCTCACTACAGGGGGAAAATCGCGAGCAGTACTTC
15,TRBJ2-1,-,TRBV14,-,CASSQVNRNYNEQFF,TGTGCCAGCAGCCAAGTGAACAGGAATTACAATGAGCAGTTCTTC
17,TRBJ2-1,once,TRBV5-3,TRBD2,CARSLGTSGRADNEQFF,TGTGCCAGAAGCTTGGGGACTAGCGGGAGGGCCGACAATGAGCAGTTCTTC
17,TRBJ2-2,-,TRBV19,-,CASSIFEGTDNTGELFF,TGTGCCAGTAGTATATTCGAGGGGACTGACAACACCGGGGAGCTGTTTTTT
17,TRBJ2-7,-,TRBV28,-,CASSYPASMSRPYEQYF,TGTGCCAGCAGCTACCCCGCTAGCATGAGTCGGCCTTACGAGCAGTACTTC
14,TRBJ2-1,-,TRBV27,TRBD2,CASNLAGGYDEQFF,TGTGCCAGCAACCTAGCGGGAGGTTATGATGAGCAGTTCTTC
16,TRBJ2-2,-,TRBV4-1,-,CASSQLVPTNTGELFF,TGCGCCAGCAGCCAACTGGTACCGACAAACACCGGGGAGCTGTTTTTT
12,TRBJ1-4,medium-sized,TRBV7-9,-,CASTESQEKLFF,TGTGCCAGCACTGAAAGCCAGGAAAAACTGTTTTTT
20,TRBJ1-3,-,TRBV6-4,-,CASSDSIWVGWACSGNTIYF,TGTGCCAGCAGTGACTCGATTTGGGTTGGTTGGGCTTGCTCTGGAAACACCATATATTTT
14,TRBJ1-4,-,TRBV7-3,TRBD1,CASSFGQGALKLFF,TGTGCCAGCAGCTTCGGACAGGGGGCATTGAAACTGTTTTTT
18,TRBJ1-5,many,TRBV2,TRBD1,CASSDRRQGFNSNQPQHF,TGTGCCAGCAGCGATAGAAGACAGGGATTTAATAGCAATCAGCCCCAGCATTTT
14,TRBJ1-5,-,TRBV27,-,CASSLQASNQPQHF,TGTGCCAGCAGTCTTCAGGCTAGCAATCAGCCCCAGCATTTT
15,TRBJ2-1,-,TRBV5-1,TRBD2,CASSPTSGVYNEQFF,TGCGCCAGCAGCCCCACTAGCGGGGTCTACAATGAGCAGTTCTTC
14,TRBJ1-6,few,TRBV4-3,-,CASSQDRLSSPLHF,TGCGCCAGCAGCCAAGATCGTCTGTCCTCACCCCTCCACTTT
17,TRBJ2-6,-,TRBV10-2,-,CASSEGQPISGANVLTF,TGCGCCAGCAGTGAGGGACAGCCGATCTCTGGGGCCAACGTCCTGACTTTC
14,TRBJ1-1,-,TRBV11-2,-,CASSSPRRNTEAFF,TGTGCCAGCAGCTCCCCCCGACGGAACACTGAAGCTTTCTTT
20,TRBJ2-1,-,TRBV28,TRBD2,CASSLSSLLREARSYNEQFF,TGTGCCAGCAGTTTAAGTAGTTTGTTGCGGGAGGCCCGCTCCTACAATGAGCAGTTCTTC
17,TRBJ2-5,-,TRBV5-4,TRBD2,CASSWGTSGSLVQTQYF,TGTGCCAGCAGCTGGGGGACTAGCGGGAGTCTCGTACAGACCCAGTACTTC
17,TRBJ2-2,-,TRBV27,TRBD1,CASSPWDRSILTGELFF,TGTGCCAGCAGTCCATGGGACAGGTCGATTTTAACCGGGGAGCTGTTTTTT
16,TRBJ1-2,-,TRBV5-5,TRBD1,CASSLEVWTGEYGYTF,TGTGCCAGCAGCTTGGAGGTGTGGACAGGGGAATATGGCTACACCTTC
15,TRBJ2-6,few,TRBV6-4,-,CASSDSTSGANVLTF,TGTGCCAGCAGTGACTCGACCTCTGGGGCCAACGTCCTGACTTTC
13,TRBJ2-2,few,TRBV7-8,-,CASSTKSDGELFF,TGTGCCAGCAGCACGAAAAGTGACGGGGAGCTGTTTTTT
15,TRBJ1-5,-,TRBV21-1,-,CASSKGNYSNQPQHF,TGTGCCAGCAGCAAGGGAAATTATAGCAATCAGCCCCAGCATTTT
12,TRBJ2-7,-,TRBV7-9,TRBD1,CASSHPGQTQYF,TGTGCCAGCAGCCATCCGGGACAGACGCAGTACTTC